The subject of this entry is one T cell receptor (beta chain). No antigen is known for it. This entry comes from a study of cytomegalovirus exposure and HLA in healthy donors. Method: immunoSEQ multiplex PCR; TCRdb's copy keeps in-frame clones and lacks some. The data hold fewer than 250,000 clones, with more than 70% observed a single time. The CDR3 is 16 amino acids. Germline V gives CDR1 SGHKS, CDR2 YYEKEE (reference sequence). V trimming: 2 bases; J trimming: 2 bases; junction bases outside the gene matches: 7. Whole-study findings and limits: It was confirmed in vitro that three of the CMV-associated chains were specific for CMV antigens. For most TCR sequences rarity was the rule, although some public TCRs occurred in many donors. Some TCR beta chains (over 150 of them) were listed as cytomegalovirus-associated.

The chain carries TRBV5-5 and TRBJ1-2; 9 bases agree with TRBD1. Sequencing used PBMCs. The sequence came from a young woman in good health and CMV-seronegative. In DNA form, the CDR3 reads TGTGCCAGCAGCTTTACCGGGACAGGGATCAACTATGGCTACACCTTC. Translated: CASSFTGTGINYGYTF.